Sequencing of this T cell receptor (beta chain) was carried out in a study of T cells in Graves' hyperthyroidism and ophthalmopathy. General study points: In simple terms, a model built on 13 V-J features told ophthalmopathy apart from stable hyperthyroidism.

On this clonotype itself: Its antigen is unidentified.

Amplification yielded TCR beta CDR3 regions, with RNA transcripts as the source. The HTBI primer set drove a first-round RT-PCR of the TCR CDR3. Each CDR3 protein gets one entry after TCRdb re-called the multiplex PCR reads with MiXCR. The repertoire includes 550,000 to 600,000 distinct CDR3 sequences, roughly a sixth of them detected once, and approximately 20% sits in the top ten. The source of this sequence is a woman between 18 and 30 years old with Graves' hyperthyroidism. What was sequenced was blood.

CDR3 nucleotide sequence: TGCGCCAGCAGCCAAGAGGGGGGACAGGGGGCGGGAGGCTACACCTTC. Translation: CASSQEGGQGAGGYTF. This chain connects TRBV4-1 to TRBJ1-2; the match to TRBD1 covers 12 bases. In germline, CDR1 is MGHRA, CDR2 YSYEKL. This CDR3 spans 16 amino acids. V trimming: 0 bases; J trimming: 8 bases; junction bases outside the gene matches: 7.